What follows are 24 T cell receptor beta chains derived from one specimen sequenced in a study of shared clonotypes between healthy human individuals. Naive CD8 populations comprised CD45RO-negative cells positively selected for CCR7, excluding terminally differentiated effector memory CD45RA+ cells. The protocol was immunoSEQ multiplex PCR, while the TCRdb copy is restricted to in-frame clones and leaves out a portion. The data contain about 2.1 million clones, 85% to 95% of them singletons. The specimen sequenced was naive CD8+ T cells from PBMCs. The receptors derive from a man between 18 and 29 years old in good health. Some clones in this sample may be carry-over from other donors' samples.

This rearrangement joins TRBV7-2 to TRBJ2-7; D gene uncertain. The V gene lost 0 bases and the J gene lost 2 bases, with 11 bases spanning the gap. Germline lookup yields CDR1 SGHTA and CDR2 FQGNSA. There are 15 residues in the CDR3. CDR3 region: CASSLAGGETYEQYF. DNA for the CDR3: TGTGCCAGCAGCTTAGCCGGCGGAGAGACCTACGAGCAGTACTTC.

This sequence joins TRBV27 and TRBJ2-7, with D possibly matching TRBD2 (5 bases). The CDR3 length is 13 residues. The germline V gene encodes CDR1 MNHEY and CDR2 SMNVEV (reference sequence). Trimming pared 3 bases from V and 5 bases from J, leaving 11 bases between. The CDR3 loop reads CASSFRVLDEQYF. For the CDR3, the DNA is TGTGCCAGCAGTTTCCGTGTACTAGACGAGCAGTACTTC.

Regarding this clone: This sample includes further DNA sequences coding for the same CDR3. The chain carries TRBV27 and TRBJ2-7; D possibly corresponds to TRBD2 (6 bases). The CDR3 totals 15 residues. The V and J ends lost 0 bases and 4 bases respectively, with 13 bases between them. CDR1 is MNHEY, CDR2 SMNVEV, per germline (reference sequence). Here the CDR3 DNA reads TGTGCCAGCAGTTTATCCCGTTCAGGGACTTACGAGCAGTACTTC. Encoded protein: CASSLSRSGTYEQYF.

The CDR3 here is CSAPGLVNEQFF. The DNA of the CDR3 is TGCAGCGCCCCAGGGCTTGTAAATGAGCAGTTCTTC. The J gene is TRBJ2-1, the V gene TRBV29-1; TRBD1 is a possible D gene (5 bases). This CDR3 region has 12 residues. V lost 7 bases, J lost 7 bases, and 14 bases lay in between. Germline V lookup: CDR1 SQVTM, CDR2 ANQGSEA.

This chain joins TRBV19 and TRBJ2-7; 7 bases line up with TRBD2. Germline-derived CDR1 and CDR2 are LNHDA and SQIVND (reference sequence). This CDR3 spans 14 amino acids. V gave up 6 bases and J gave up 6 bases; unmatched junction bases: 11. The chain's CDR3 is CASSSPSWEGEQYF. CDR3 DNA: TGTGCCAGTAGCAGTCCCTCCTGGGAGGGCGAGCAGTACTTC.

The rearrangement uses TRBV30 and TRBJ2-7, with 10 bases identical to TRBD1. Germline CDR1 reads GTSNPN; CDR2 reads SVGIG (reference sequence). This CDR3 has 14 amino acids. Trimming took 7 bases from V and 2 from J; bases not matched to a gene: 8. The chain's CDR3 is CASEGDRGTYEQYF. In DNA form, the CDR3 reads TGTGCCTCCGAAGGGGACAGGGGAACCTACGAGCAGTACTTC. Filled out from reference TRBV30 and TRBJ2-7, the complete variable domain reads SQTIHQWPATLVQPVGSPLSLECTVEGTSNPNLYWYRQAAGRGLQLLFYSVGIGQISSEVPQNLSASRPQDRQFILSSKKLLLSDSGFYLCASEGDRGTYEQYFGPGTRLTVT.

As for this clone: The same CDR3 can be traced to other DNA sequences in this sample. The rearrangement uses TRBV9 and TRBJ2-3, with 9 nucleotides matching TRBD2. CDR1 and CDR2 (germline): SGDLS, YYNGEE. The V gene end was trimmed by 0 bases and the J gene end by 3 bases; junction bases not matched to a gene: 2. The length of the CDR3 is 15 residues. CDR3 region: CASSVVSGSTDTQYF. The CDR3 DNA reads TGTGCCAGCAGCGTAGTTAGCGGGAGTACAGATACGCAGTATTTT.

The CDR3: CASSLSWAGNTEAFF. DNA for the CDR3: TGTGCCAGCAGTTTATCGTGGGCGGGGAACACTGAAGCTTTCTTT. The genes are TRBV27 and TRBJ1-1; unclear D gene. V dropped 0 bases and J dropped 1 base, with 9 bases sitting between them. CDR3 size: 15 residues. Germline lookup yields CDR1 MNHEY and CDR2 SMNVEV (reference sequence).

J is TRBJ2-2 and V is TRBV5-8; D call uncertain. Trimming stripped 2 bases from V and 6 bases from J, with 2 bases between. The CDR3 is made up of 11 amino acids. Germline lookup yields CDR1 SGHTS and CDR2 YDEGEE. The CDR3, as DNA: TGTGCCAGCAGCTTTCCCGGGGAGCTGTTTTTT. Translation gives CASSFPGELFF.

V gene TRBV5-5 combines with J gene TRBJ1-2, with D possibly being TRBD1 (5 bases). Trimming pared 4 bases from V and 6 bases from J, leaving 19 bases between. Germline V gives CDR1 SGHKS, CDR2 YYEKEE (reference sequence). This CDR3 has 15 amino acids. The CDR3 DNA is TGTGCCAGCAGCGGCGTTGGGTTGCTAGGGGATGGCTACACCTTC. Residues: CASSGVGLLGDGYTF. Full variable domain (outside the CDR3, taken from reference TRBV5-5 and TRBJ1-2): DAGVTQSPTHLIKTRGQQVTLRCSPISGHKSVSWYQQVLGQGPQFIFQYYEKEERGRGNFPDRFSARQFPNYSSELNVNALLLGDSALYLCASSGVGLLGDGYTFGSGTRLTVV.

The CDR3 bases are TGTGCCAGCTCACCCTGGGACAGCCCGAGGGCAGCTTTCTTT. Protein product: CASSPWDSPRAAFF. This chain uses TRBV18 with TRBJ1-1; TRBD1 matches at 7 bases. The V gene end was trimmed by 3 bases and the J gene end by 10 bases; junction bases not matched to a gene: 11. From germline, CDR1 is KGHSH and CDR2 LQKENI. The CDR3 contains 14 residues.

The CDR3 reads CASRPTLYSYEQYF. CDR3 bases: TGTGCCAGCAGGCCCACACTATACTCCTACGAGCAGTACTTC. The chain joins TRBV6-5 to TRBJ2-7; D uncertain. V lost 6 bases, J lost 0 bases, and 12 bases lay in between. In germline, CDR1 is MNHEY, CDR2 SVGAGI. The CDR3 runs to 14 residues.

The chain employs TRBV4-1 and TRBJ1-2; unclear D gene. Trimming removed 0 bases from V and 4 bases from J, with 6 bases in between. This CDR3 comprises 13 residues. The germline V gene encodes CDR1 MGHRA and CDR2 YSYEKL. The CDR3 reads CASSQDRRYGYTF. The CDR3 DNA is TGCGCCAGCAGCCAAGATCGGCGCTATGGCTACACCTTC.

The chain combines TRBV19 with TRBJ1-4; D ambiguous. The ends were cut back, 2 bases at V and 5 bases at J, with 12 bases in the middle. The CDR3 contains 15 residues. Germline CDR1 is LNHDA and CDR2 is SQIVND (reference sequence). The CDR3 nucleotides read TGTGCCAGTAGTATATCGGCGGCTATGAATGAAAAACTGTTTTTT. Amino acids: CASSISAAMNEKLFF.

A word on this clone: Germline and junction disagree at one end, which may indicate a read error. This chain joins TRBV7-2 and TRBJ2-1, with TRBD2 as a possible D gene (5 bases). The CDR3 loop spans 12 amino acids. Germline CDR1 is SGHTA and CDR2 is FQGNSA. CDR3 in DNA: TGTGCCAGCAGCGAAGACTACGATGAGCAGTTCTTC. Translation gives CASSEDYDEQFF.

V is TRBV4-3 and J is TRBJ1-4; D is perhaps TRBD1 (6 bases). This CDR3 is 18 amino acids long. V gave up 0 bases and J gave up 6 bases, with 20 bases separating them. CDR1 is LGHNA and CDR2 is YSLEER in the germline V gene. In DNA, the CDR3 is TGCGCCAGCAGCCAAGATCTGGGGGGGCAGGGGCCGGATGAAAAACTGTTTTTT. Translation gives CASSQDLGGQGPDEKLFF.

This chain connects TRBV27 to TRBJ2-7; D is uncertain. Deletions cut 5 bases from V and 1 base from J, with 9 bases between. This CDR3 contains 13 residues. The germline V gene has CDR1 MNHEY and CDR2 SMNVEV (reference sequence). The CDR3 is CASSIDGSYEQYF. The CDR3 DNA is TGTGCCAGCAGTATTGACGGGTCCTACGAGCAGTACTTC.

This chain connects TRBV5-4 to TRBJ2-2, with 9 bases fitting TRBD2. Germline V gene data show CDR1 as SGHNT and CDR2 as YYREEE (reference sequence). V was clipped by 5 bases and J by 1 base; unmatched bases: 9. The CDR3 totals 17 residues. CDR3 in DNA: TGTGCCAGCAGTTCTAACCTAGCGGGGATGAACACCGGGGAGCTGTTTTTT. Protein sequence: CASSSNLAGMNTGELFF.

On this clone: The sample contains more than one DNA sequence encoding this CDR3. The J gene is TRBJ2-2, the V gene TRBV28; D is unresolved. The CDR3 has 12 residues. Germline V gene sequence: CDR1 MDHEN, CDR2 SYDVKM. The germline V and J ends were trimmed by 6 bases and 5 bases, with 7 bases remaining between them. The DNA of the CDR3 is TGTGCCAGCAGCCCCGGGACCGGGGAGCTGTTTTTT. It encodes CASSPGTGELFF.

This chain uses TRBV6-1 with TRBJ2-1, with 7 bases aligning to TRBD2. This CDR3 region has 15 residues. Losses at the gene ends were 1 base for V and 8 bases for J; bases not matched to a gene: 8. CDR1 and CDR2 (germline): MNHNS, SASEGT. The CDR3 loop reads CASSEVELAQDEQFF. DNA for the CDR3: TGTGCCAGCAGTGAAGTGGAACTAGCGCAGGATGAGCAGTTCTTC.

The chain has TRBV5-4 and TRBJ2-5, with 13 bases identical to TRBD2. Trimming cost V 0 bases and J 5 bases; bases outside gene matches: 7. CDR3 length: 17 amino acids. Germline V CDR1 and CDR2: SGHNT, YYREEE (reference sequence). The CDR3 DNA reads TGTGCCAGCAGCTTGGCACTAGCGGGAGGGCGGGCGGAGACCCAGTACTTC. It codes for CASSLALAGGRAETQYF.

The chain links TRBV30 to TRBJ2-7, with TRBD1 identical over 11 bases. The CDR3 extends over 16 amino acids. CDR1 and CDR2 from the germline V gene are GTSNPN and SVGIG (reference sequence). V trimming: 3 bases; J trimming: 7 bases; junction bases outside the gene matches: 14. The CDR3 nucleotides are TGTGCCTGGAGCCTCTCCGGGGACAGGGGGGTGTGGGAGCAGTACTTC. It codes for CAWSLSGDRGVWEQYF.

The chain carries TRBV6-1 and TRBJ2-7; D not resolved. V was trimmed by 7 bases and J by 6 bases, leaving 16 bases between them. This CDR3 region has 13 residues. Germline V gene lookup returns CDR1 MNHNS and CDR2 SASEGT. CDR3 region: CASNGPYPGEQYF. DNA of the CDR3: TGTGCCAGCAACGGACCTTATCCGGGCGAGCAGTACTTC.

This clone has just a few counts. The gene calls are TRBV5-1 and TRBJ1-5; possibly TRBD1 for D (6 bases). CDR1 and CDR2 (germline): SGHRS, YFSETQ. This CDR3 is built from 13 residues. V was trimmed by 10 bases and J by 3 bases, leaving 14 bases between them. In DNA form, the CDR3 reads TGCGCCGTCGAGGGGGATTACAATCAGCCCCAGCATTTT. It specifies CAVEGDYNQPQHF. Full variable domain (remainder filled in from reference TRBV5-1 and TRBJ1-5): KAGVTQTPRYLIKTRGQQVTLSCSPISGHRSVSWYQQTPGQGLQFLFEYFSETQRNKGNFPGRFSGRQFSNSRSEMNVSTLELGDSALYLCAVEGDYNQPQHFGDGTRLSIL.